In this sample, the clone carrying this T cell receptor (beta chain) turned up a few times. The V segment lost 5 bases and the J segment 8 bases; nucleotides outside the gene matches: 8. This CDR3 is built from 14 residues. CDR1 is SEHNR and CDR2 is FQNEAQ in the germline V gene (reference sequence). Original processing methods: How many nucleated cells were present was estimated from reference gene primer amplification. Data came from immunoSEQ multiplex PCR; TCRdb stores just in-frame clones and leaves some out. That table supplies the V and J calls and clone size; D and trimming were determined from the DNA. This table has some 45,000 clones, about 87% appearing once. This sample is drawn from a study of blood T cell repertoires in COVID-19. For the study at large: Donors in the United States, Italy and Spain gave samples during acute or convalescent COVID-19. Nucleic acid was either cDNA or gDNA, and it came from T cells, B-cell-depleted T cells, or PBMCs.

The V gene is TRBV7-9, the J gene TRBJ1-3; TRBD1 matches at 8 bases. This receptor was taken from a human donor with active COVID-19. The donor label of this sample is uncertain. The specimen sequenced was peripheral blood. CDR3 protein: CASSTIRGQDTIYF. CDR3 DNA: TGTGCCAGCAGCACCATCAGGGGGCAGGACACCATATATTTT.